These T cell receptor beta chains were read from a single sample in a study of CD8 T cells in Susac syndrome. One entry per CDR3 protein, called by TCRdb with MiXCR from the immunoSEQ multiplex PCR reads. The sample includes roughly 50,000 distinct CDR3 sequences, over 85% seen only once; the top ten take around 0.53%. Sequenced input: CD8+ T cells from PBMCs. The origin of the receptors is a human donor in good health. CDR3s include the opening cysteine and the closing phenylalanine or tryptophan. Each record gives: J gene, D gene, CDR3 length, V gene, clone size, CDR3 DNA, CDR3 protein. A D gene is named only where the DNA matches it firmly. Expanded clones are given a class, and other clones once, few, many or no size at all.

>TRBJ1-1|NA|15|TRBV9|NA
TGTGCCAGCAGCGTAGGCGACAGCAGTAACACTGAAGCTTTCTTT
CASSVGDSSNTEAFF
>TRBJ1-6|NA|13|TRBV27|NA
TGTGCCAGCAGTGTGGGGGGCGGTTCACCCCTCCACTTT
CASSVGGGSPLHF
>TRBJ1-5|TRBD1|16|TRBV27|NA
TGTGCCAGCAGTCAGACAGGGTGGGAGAGCAATCAGCCCCAGCATTTT
CASSQTGWESNQPQHF
>TRBJ2-7|TRBD2|15|TRBV6-4|NA
TGTGCCAGCAGTCCCATAGCGGGAAGCCCCTCCGAGCAGTACTTC
CASSPIAGSPSEQYF
>TRBJ2-3|TRBD1|18|TRBV24-1|NA
TGTGCCACCAGTGATTTTGGCGGACAGGGGAGGATGACAGATACGCAGTATTTT
CATSDFGGQGRMTDTQYF
>TRBJ1-5|TRBD1|12|TRBV20-1|NA
TGCAGTGCTTACAGGGGGCATCAGCCCCAGCATTTT
CSAYRGHQPQHF
>TRBJ2-7|NA|12|TRBV5-1|NA
TGCGCCAGCAGCCCTGCCGCGGGCGAGCAGTACTTC
CASSPAAGEQYF
>TRBJ1-5|TRBD1|15|TRBV5-6|NA
TGTGCCAGCAGCTCGGGGACAGGGTGGAATCAGCCCCAGCATTTT
CASSSGTGWNQPQHF
>TRBJ1-5|NA|14|TRBV4-1|NA
TGCGCCAGCAGCCCCGGCTGGAGCAATCAGCCCCAGCATTTT
CASSPGWSNQPQHF
>TRBJ1-4|NA|12|TRBV28|once
TGTGCCAGCAATCACCATGGTGAAAAACTGTTTTTT
CASNHHGEKLFF
>TRBJ2-3|NA|14|TRBV28|NA
TGTGCCAGCAGGAGGAGGGCCGTGGCAGATACGCAGTATTTT
CASRRRAVADTQYF
>TRBJ2-7|TRBD1|12|TRBV28|NA
TGTGCCACCCAGACAGGGTACTACGAGCAGTACTTC
CATQTGYYEQYF
>TRBJ2-7|TRBD2|15|TRBV5-1|NA
TGCGCCAGCAGCCCCCAGACTAGCGGGATCCTCGAGCAGTACTTC
CASSPQTSGILEQYF
>TRBJ2-7|NA|14|TRBV9|NA
TGTGCCAGCAGCCCTCCCACGGGGAGCTACGAGCAGTACTTC
CASSPPTGSYEQYF
>TRBJ2-7|TRBD1|13|TRBV7-9|NA
TGTGCCAGCAGCGCCGGGACAGGCTACGAGCAGTACTTC
CASSAGTGYEQYF
>TRBJ2-1|NA|14|TRBV3-1|NA
TGTGCCAGCAGCCAGATCGGGGCCTCAAATGAGCAGTTCTTC
CASSQIGASNEQFF
>TRBJ2-7|NA|11|TRBV19|NA
TGTGCCAGTAGAGCAGGGACCGAGCAGTACTTC
CASRAGTEQYF
>TRBJ2-1|NA|15|TRBV9|NA
TGTGCCAGCAGCGCCGAGTGGGCGGCCGACAATGAGCAGTTCTTC
CASSAEWAADNEQFF
>TRBJ2-5|NA|13|TRBV2|NA
TGTGCCAGCAGTAATTCCGGGGAAGAGACCCAGTACTTC
CASSNSGEETQYF
>TRBJ1-2|TRBD1|15|TRBV7-9|once
TGTGCCAGCAGCTTAAGTGGACAGGTCGAGGATGGCTACACCTTC
CASSLSGQVEDGYTF
>TRBJ2-1|TRBD2|14|TRBV4-1|NA
TGCGCCAGCAGCCAAGGGGAGGGAGTGAATGAGCAGTTCTTC
CASSQGEGVNEQFF
>TRBJ2-2|NA|14|TRBV18|NA
TGTGCCAGCTCACCATATGGTGGGACCGGGGAGCTGTTTTTT
CASSPYGGTGELFF
>TRBJ2-5|NA|13|TRBV6-5|NA
TGTGCCAGCAGTCACGACGAACTAGAGACCCAGTACTTC
CASSHDELETQYF
>TRBJ2-7|NA|14|TRBV27|NA
TGTGCCAGCAGTTTGGTGGGGGAGGCTTACGAGCAGTACTTC
CASSLVGEAYEQYF
>TRBJ2-7|NA|15|TRBV9|once
TGTGCCAGCAGCGTAGGCACTAGCCCTGCCTACGAGCAGTACTTC
CASSVGTSPAYEQYF
>TRBJ2-7|NA|12|TRBV5-6|once
TGTGCCAGCAGTCATGGGACCTACGAGCAGTACTTC
CASSHGTYEQYF
>TRBJ1-5|NA|14|TRBV7-9|NA
TGTGCCAGCAGCTTAGAGGCAGGGAATCAGCCCCAGCATTTT
CASSLEAGNQPQHF
>TRBJ1-5|TRBD1|17|TRBV3-1|NA
TGTGCCAGCAGCCAAGAATTTGTAGGGGGCGGCAATCAGCCCCAGCATTTT
CASSQEFVGGGNQPQHF
>TRBJ2-7|TRBD2|13|TRBV6-2/TRBV6-3|NA
TGTGCCAGCAGTTATGGGACTAGAAACGAGCAGTACTTC
CASSYGTRNEQYF